This TCR beta chain appears in the sequencing data of a study of response to subunit inactivated influenza vaccine. TCRdb passed the RT-PCR reads through MiXCR, listing each CDR3 protein once. This sample yields hundreds of thousands of distinct CDR3 sequences, of which about 8% are seen a single time; approximately 13% belongs to the top ten. Concerning this clonotype: The antigen remains unidentified.

CDR1 is DFQATT, CDR2 SNEGSKA, per germline (reference sequence). CDR3 length equals 13 residues. Study results and limitations: Authors suggested that a seasonal influenza vaccination recruits few new T cells each time.

This clonotype was sampled from a man aged 45 to 75 who received an inactivated influenza vaccine. V gene TRBV20-1 combines with J gene TRBJ2-3; D gene ambiguous. Sequencing used PBMCs from blood, obtained around 2 years after vaccination. This CDR3 is CIVLSRSTDTQYF. For the CDR3, the DNA is TGCATTGTACTTAGCAGGTCCACAGATACGCAGTATTTT.